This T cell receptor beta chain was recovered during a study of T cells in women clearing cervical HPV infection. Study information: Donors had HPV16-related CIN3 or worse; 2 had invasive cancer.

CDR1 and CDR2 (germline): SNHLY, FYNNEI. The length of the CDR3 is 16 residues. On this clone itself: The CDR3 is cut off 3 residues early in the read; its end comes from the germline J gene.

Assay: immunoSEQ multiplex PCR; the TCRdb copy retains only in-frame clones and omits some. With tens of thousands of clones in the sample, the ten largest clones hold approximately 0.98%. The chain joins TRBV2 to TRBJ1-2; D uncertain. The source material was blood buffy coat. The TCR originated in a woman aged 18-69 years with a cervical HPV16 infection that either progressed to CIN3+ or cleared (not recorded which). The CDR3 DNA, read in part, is TGTGCCAGCAGCGTCCCGGCTAGCGGGGATAACTACGAC. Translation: CASSVPASGDNYD. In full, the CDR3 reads CASSVPASGDNYDYTF.